These 28 T cell receptor beta chains were all obtained from the same sample, sequenced in a study of blood T cell repertoires in COVID-19. The data were produced by immunoSEQ multiplex PCR, yet TCRdb's version contains in-frame clones alone and is incomplete. The sample contains over 25,000 clones, 84% of which appear only once. The sequencing input was peripheral blood. These receptors were collected from a human donor in a cohort sampled during active COVID-19.

V is TRBV5-4 and J is TRBJ1-1; no firm D call. CDR3 length: 14 amino acids. V lost 0 bases, J lost 1 base, and 7 bases lay in between. Looked up from germline, CDR1 is SGHNT and CDR2 is YYREEE (reference sequence). CDR3 loop: CASSLVGRNTEAFF. The CDR3, as DNA: TGTGCCAGCAGCTTGGTTGGCAGGAACACTGAAGCTTTCTTT.

The gene calls are TRBV6-2 or TRBV6-3 and TRBJ2-3; 9 bases match TRBD1. The V segment lost 0 bases and the J segment 0 bases; nucleotides outside the gene matches: 1. Germline V gene sequence: CDR1 MNHEY, CDR2 SVGEGT. The CDR3 is made up of 16 amino acids. For the CDR3, the DNA is TGTGCCAGCAGTTACTCGGGACAGGGAAGCACAGATACGCAGTATTTT. This gives the protein CASSYSGQGSTDTQYF.

This rearrangement joins TRBV29-1 to TRBJ2-7; 13 bases are a match to TRBD2. Per germline, CDR1 SQVTM and CDR2 ANQGSEA. The CDR3 sequence is 13 residues long. V trimming: 5 bases; J trimming: 5 bases; junction bases outside the gene matches: 3. The CDR3 here is CSVPGLAGNEQYF. CDR3 bases: TGCAGCGTTCCGGGACTAGCGGGAAACGAGCAGTACTTC.

This chain links TRBV14 with TRBJ2-7, with no clear D. The CDR3 contains 12 residues. V lost 5 bases, J lost 7 bases, and 12 bases lay in between. CDR1 and CDR2 (germline): SGHDN, FVKESK. The DNA of the CDR3 is TGTGCCAGCAGCATCTCCCAGTGGGAGCAGTACTTC. Residues: CASSISQWEQYF.

This clone was seen once. The gene calls are TRBV7-2 and TRBJ2-2, with D unclear. The CDR3 is 15 residues long. V was trimmed by 3 bases and J by 1 base, leaving 9 bases between them. Germline values: CDR1 SGHTA, CDR2 FQGNSA. The CDR3 here is CASSLNGLNTGELFF. For the CDR3, the DNA is TGTGCCAGCAGCTTGAACGGTTTGAACACCGGGGAGCTGTTTTTT.

The genes are TRBV4-1 and TRBJ2-1, with 8 nucleotides matching TRBD1. V was pared by 2 bases and J by 3 bases, with 3 bases of the junction left unmatched. There are 15 residues in the CDR3. The germline gives CDR1 MGHRA, CDR2 YSYEKL. The CDR3 spells CASSQLTGDYNEQFF. The CDR3 DNA reads as TGCGCCAGCAGCCAACTGACAGGGGACTACAATGAGCAGTTCTTC.

This chain's CDR3 is CASSLVLSGYSGANVLTF. As DNA, the CDR3 is TGCGCCAGCAGCTTGGTTTTAAGCGGATACTCTGGGGCCAACGTCCTGACTTTC. The J gene is TRBJ2-6, the V gene TRBV5-1; D possibly corresponds to TRBD2 (5 bases). Looked up from germline, CDR1 is SGHRS and CDR2 is YFSETQ. Trimming stripped 0 bases from V and 0 bases from J, with 13 bases between. The CDR3 is 18 residues long. The full variable domain, in which reference TRBV5-1 and TRBJ2-6 provide the parts outside the CDR3, is KAGVTQTPRYLIKTRGQQVTLSCSPISGHRSVSWYQQTPGQGLQFLFEYFSETQRNKGNFPGRFSGRQFSNSRSEMNVSTLELGDSALYLCASSLVLSGYSGANVLTFGAGSRLTVL.

V is TRBV29-1 and J is TRBJ2-3; tentatively, D is TRBD1 (6 bases). The CDR3 is 15 residues long. Trimming shortened V by 5 bases and J by 1 base, and 16 bases separated the two germline ends. CDR1 is SQVTM, CDR2 ANQGSEA, per germline. CDR3: CSVPSTGWGTDTQYF. The CDR3 DNA sequence: TGCAGCGTTCCATCGACAGGTTGGGGCACAGATACGCAGTATTTT.

The chain employs TRBV15 and TRBJ1-1; TRBD1 might be the D (5 bases). In germline, CDR1 is LNHNV, CDR2 YYDKDF (reference sequence). V was shortened by 0 bases and J by 3 bases, with 8 bases between the two germline ends. There are 14 residues in the CDR3. The DNA for the CDR3 is TGTGCCACCAGCAGAGACAGGGCGGACACTGAAGCTTTCTTT. Its translation: CATSRDRADTEAFF. Combining the CDR3 with reference TRBV15 and TRBJ1-1 gives the whole variable domain DAMVIQNPRYQVTQFGKPVTLSCSQTLNHNVMYWYQQKSSQAPKLLFHYYDKDFNNEADTPDNFQSRRPNTSFCFLDIRSPGLGDTAMYLCATSRDRADTEAFFGQGTRLTVV.

The rearrangement uses TRBV10-3 and TRBJ1-4; D may be TRBD1 (5 bases). V was clipped by 5 bases and J by 4 bases, with 11 bases between them. The V gene's germline CDR1 is ENHRY and CDR2 SYGVKD. The CDR3 loop spans 14 amino acids. CDR3 bases: TGTGCCATCAGTCAAGACAGTTATAATGAAAAACTGTTTTTT. Protein sequence: CAISQDSYNEKLFF.

CDR3 in amino acids: CASSFGLAGGGTGELFF. CDR3 coding DNA: TGTGCCAGCAGCTTCGGACTAGCGGGGGGTGGGACCGGGGAGCTGTTTTTT. The gene calls are TRBV5-4 and TRBJ2-2, with 14 bases fitting TRBD2. Germline CDR1 SGHNT, CDR2 YYREEE (reference sequence). The V gene end was trimmed by 2 bases and the J gene end by 5 bases; junction bases not matched to a gene: 5. The CDR3 is made up of 17 amino acids. Based on the CDR3 plus reference TRBV5-4 and TRBJ2-2, the full variable domain is ETGVTQSPTHLIKTRGQQVTLRCSSQSGHNTVSWYQQALGQGPQFIFQYYREEENGRGNFPPRFSGLQFPNYSSELNVNALELDDSALYLCASSFGLAGGGTGELFFGEGSRLTVL.

This chain uses TRBV18 with TRBJ1-3, with a weak D call TRBD1 (5 bases). Looked up from germline, CDR1 is KGHSH and CDR2 is LQKENI. V was cut by 1 base and J by 2 bases, with 9 bases left in between. This CDR3 spans 15 amino acids. CDR3 in DNA: TGTGCCAGCTCACCACAAGGGGTTGCTGGAAACACCATATATTTT. It specifies CASSPQGVAGNTIYF. The whole variable domain, remainder taken from reference TRBV18 and TRBJ1-3, is NAGVMQNPRHLVRRRGQEARLRCSPMKGHSHVYWYRQLPEEGLKFMVYLQKENIIDESGMPKERFSAEFPKEGPSILRIQQVVRGDSAAYFCASSPQGVAGNTIYFGEGSWLTVV.

CDR3: CASSRRDRGVYGYTF. The CDR3, as DNA: TGTGCCAGCAGCCGAAGGGACAGGGGCGTCTATGGCTACACCTTC. This rearrangement joins TRBV11-1 to TRBJ1-2, with 10 nucleotides matching TRBD1. The CDR3 extends over 15 amino acids. V dropped 5 bases and J dropped 4; count of bases not matched to a gene: 7. Germline lookup yields CDR1 SGHAT and CDR2 FQDESV (reference sequence).

The rearrangement links TRBV19 to TRBJ1-5, with 7 bases aligning to TRBD1. Germline assignment: CDR1 LNHDA and CDR2 SQIVND (reference sequence). The CDR3 has 13 amino acids. Unmatched junction bases numbered 4, after V lost 5 bases and J lost 6 bases. The CDR3 sequence is CASSSYRGQPQHF. The CDR3 DNA reads TGTGCCAGTAGTTCCTACAGGGGTCAGCCCCAGCATTTT.

The rearrangement links TRBV19 to TRBJ2-4, with 7 bases that match TRBD1. V lost 4 bases and J lost 2; bases outside the gene matches: 11. The CDR3 totals 17 residues. Germline-derived CDR1 and CDR2 are LNHDA and SQIVND (reference sequence). The CDR3 sequence: CASSTPTGLESKNIQYF. In DNA form, the CDR3 reads TGTGCCAGTAGTACGCCGACAGGGCTCGAGTCCAAAAACATTCAGTACTTC. Variable domain in full (rest from reference TRBV19 and TRBJ2-4): DGGITQSPKYLFRKEGQNVTLSCEQNLNHDAMYWYRQDPGQGLRLIYYSQIVNDFQKGDIAEGYSVSREKKESFPLTVTSAQKNPTAFYLCASSTPTGLESKNIQYFGAGTRLSVL.

The V call is TRBV10-2, the J call TRBJ2-5, with D maybe TRBD2 (6 bases). This CDR3 is 15 amino acids long. Germline CDR1 WSHSY, CDR2 SAAADI. V lost 0 bases, J lost 6 bases, and 14 bases lay in between. The CDR3 coding sequence is TGCGCCAGCAGTGAGTCGGTGGGGGGTAAGAAGACCCAGTACTTC. Protein sequence: CASSESVGGKKTQYF.

This chain uses TRBV30 with TRBJ1-5; 9 bases match TRBD1. Germline assignment: CDR1 GTSNPN and CDR2 SVGIG (reference sequence). This CDR3 is 16 amino acids long. The CDR3, as DNA: TGTGCTGCCCCCAAGGTTAGGGACAGGGCGAATCAGCCCCAGCATTTT. As protein: CAAPKVRDRANQPQHF.

The V and J genes are TRBV7-6 and TRBJ2-7; a possible D gene is TRBD2 (6 bases). The CDR3 length is 14 residues. Germline CDR1 reads SGHVS; CDR2 reads FNYEAQ. Trimming took off 4 bases at V and 3 bases at J, with 13 bases between the two ends. CDR3 nucleotides: TGTGCCAGCAGCTCCGCTCTCGGGGGCTACGAGCAGTACTTC. It translates to CASSSALGGYEQYF. The variable domain in full, completed from reference TRBV7-6 and TRBJ2-7, reads GAGVSQSPRYKVTKRGQDVALRCDPISGHVSLYWYRQALGQGPEFLTYFNYEAQQDKSGLPNDRFSAERPEGSISTLTIQRTEQRDSAMYRCASSSALGGYEQYFGPGTRLTVT.

The chain is built from TRBV7-6 and TRBJ1-1; TRBD1 matches at 12 bases. V shed 5 bases, J shed 7 bases, and the junction held 5 bases outside the gene matches. CDR1 and CDR2 from the germline V gene are SGHVS and FNYEAQ. CDR3 length: 14 amino acids. The CDR3 bases are TGTGCCAGCAGCCGGGACAGGGGGCCCAGTGAAGCTTTCTTT. As protein: CASSRDRGPSEAFF.

J is TRBJ2-7 and V is TRBV12-5; TRBD2 matches at 10 bases. CDR3 size: 14 residues. Germline V gene data show CDR1 as LGHNT and CDR2 as FRNRAP. J lost 6 bases, V lost 7 bases, and 9 bases had no gene match. In DNA, the CDR3 is TGTGCTAGTGCCCCCCGACTAGCGGGCGGCGAGCAGTACTTC. Translation gives CASAPRLAGGEQYF.

The chain combines TRBV3-1 (or the pseudogene TRBV3-2) with TRBJ2-2; 8 bases fit TRBD2. CDR3 size: 17 residues. Per the germline V gene, CDR1 is LGHDT and CDR2 is YNNKEL (reference sequence). V shed 5 bases and J 1 base; nucleotides not matched to a gene: 9. CDR3 DNA: TGTGCCAGCAGCTCCCGGCACCGGGGGGGGAACACCGGGGAGCTGTTTTTT. Translation: CASSSRHRGGNTGELFF.

Remarks on this clone: The junction and the germline gene differ at one end; a read error may be behind it. This chain links TRBV2 with TRBJ2-4; D may be TRBD2 (5 bases). CDR3 length: 11 residues. Germline CDR1 is SNHLY and CDR2 is FYNNEI. The CDR3 DNA sequence: TGTGCCAGCACCTCGGGCGCGGGCGGCAGCTTC. Its protein product is CASTSGAGGSF.

The chain combines TRBV5-6 with TRBJ1-6; weak D call: TRBD1 (6 bases). CDR1 and CDR2 from the germline V gene are SGHDT and YYEEEE. With 2 bases removed from V and 9 bases from J, the gap between germline ends came to 15 bases. CDR3 length: 15 amino acids. The CDR3 DNA reads TGTGCCAGCAGCTTCGTCAGGGGCTCAGCTTCACCCCTCCACTTT. This encodes CASSFVRGSASPLHF.

The sample holds one count of this clone. The gene calls are TRBV5-1 and TRBJ1-1, with D possibly matching TRBD1 (5 bases). With 2 bases removed from V and 1 base from J, the gap between germline ends came to 9 bases. This CDR3 comprises 14 residues. CDR1 and CDR2 from the germline V gene are SGHRS and YFSETQ. The CDR3 bases are TGCGCCAGCAGCTTACAGGTGGCGAACACTGAAGCTTTCTTT. The encoded protein is CASSLQVANTEAFF.

The rearrangement joins TRBV11-2 to TRBJ1-6; D may be TRBD1 (6 bases). There are 13 residues in the CDR3. Deletions cut 3 bases from V and 9 bases from J, with 9 bases between. The V gene's germline CDR1 is SGHAT and CDR2 FQNNGV. In DNA form, the CDR3 reads TGTGCCAGCAGCTTGCAGGGGCGTTCACCCCTCCACTTT. Translated, it gives CASSLQGRSPLHF.

This sequence joins TRBV2 and TRBJ1-1, with TRBD1 as a possible D gene (5 bases). CDR1 SNHLY and CDR2 FYNNEI come from the germline V gene. The CDR3 consists of 12 residues. Trimming removed 6 bases at V and 4 bases at J, with 9 bases between. CDR3 amino acids: CASSRAFTEAFF. The CDR3 nucleotides read TGTGCCAGCAGCAGGGCCTTCACTGAAGCTTTCTTT.

V and J are TRBV7-9 and TRBJ1-3; D might be TRBD1 (6 bases). The V gene's germline CDR1 is SEHNR and CDR2 FQNEAQ (reference sequence). V was trimmed by 2 bases and J by 2 bases, leaving 7 bases between them. CDR3 length equals 14 residues. The CDR3 loop is CASSLNRAGNTIYF. The CDR3 DNA follows: TGTGCCAGCAGCTTAAACAGGGCTGGAAACACCATATATTTT. The whole variable domain, filled in from reference TRBV7-9 and TRBJ1-3, reads DTGVSQNPRHKITKRGQNVTFRCDPISEHNRLYWYRQTLGQGPEFLTYFQNEAQLEKSRLLSDRFSAERPKGSFSTLEIQRTEQGDSAMYLCASSLNRAGNTIYFGEGSWLTVV.

This sequence joins TRBV19 and TRBJ1-2, with D possibly TRBD1 on 5 matching bases. Trimming removed 11 bases at V and 0 bases at J, with 16 bases between. CDR3 length: 14 amino acids. Germline-derived CDR1 and CDR2 are LNHDA and SQIVND (reference sequence). As DNA, the CDR3 is TGTGCCGTGGAGGGGAGTCTTCCTAACTATGGCTACACCTTC. Its translation is CAVEGSLPNYGYTF.